The 17 T cell receptor beta chains below come from one sample, sequenced in a study of cytomegalovirus exposure and HLA in healthy donors. The assay was immunoSEQ multiplex PCR, and TCRdb's table has in-frame clones only and misses some. The data contain hundreds of thousands of clones, 75% to 90% of them seen just once; the ten biggest clones take up around 5.6%. The material sequenced was PBMCs. These receptor sequences come from a woman under 30 in good health and CMV-seronegative.

The chain carries TRBV6-5 and TRBJ2-1; tentatively, D is TRBD1 or TRBD2 (5 bases each). This CDR3 contains 15 residues. Looked up from germline, CDR1 is MNHEY and CDR2 is SVGAGI. Trimming removed 10 bases at V and 3 bases at J, with 19 bases between. CDR3 loop: CATWDLFNFYNEQFF. DNA of the CDR3: TGTGCCACCTGGGACCTTTTCAACTTCTACAATGAGCAGTTCTTC.

CDR3 in DNA: TGTGCCAGCAGCGGCCGACCGGGGGGCGGCTATGGCTACACCTTC. This codes for CASSGRPGGGYGYTF. The chain carries TRBV5-5 and TRBJ1-2, with D tentatively TRBD1 (6 bases). The CDR3 loop spans 15 amino acids. V dropped 4 bases and J dropped 4 bases, with 17 bases sitting between them. The V gene's germline CDR1 is SGHKS and CDR2 YYEKEE (reference sequence).

In this sample, this clone turned up once. The junction departs from germline at one end; a sequencing error may be responsible. This chain joins TRBV27 and TRBJ1-1, with D possibly being TRBD1 (5 bases). Germline V gene data show CDR1 as MNHEY and CDR2 as SMNVEV (reference sequence). The CDR3 consists of 13 residues. In DNA form, the CDR3 reads TGTGCCAGCAGTTTCGGGGGTAACACTAAAGCTTTCTTT. It translates to CASSFGGNTKAFF.

This clone was counted between two and nine times. The rearrangement links TRBV5-1 to TRBJ2-2, with D tentatively TRBD1 (6 bases). Germline CDR1 reads SGHRS; CDR2 reads YFSETQ. The length of the CDR3 is 13 residues. With 8 bases removed from V and 1 base from J, the gap between germline ends came to 9 bases. CDR3 loop: CASKTGNTGELFF. The CDR3 nucleotides are TGCGCCAGTAAGACAGGGAACACCGGGGAGCTGTTTTTT.

The chain is built from TRBV28 and TRBJ2-7; TRBD1 matches 9 bases. Germline V CDR1 and CDR2: MDHEN, SYDVKM. CDR3 length: 15 residues. V shed 5 bases, J shed 6 bases, and the junction held 11 bases outside the gene matches. The CDR3 spells CASSLQGAAPGEQYF. CDR3 coding DNA: TGTGCCAGCAGTCTACAGGGGGCGGCACCCGGCGAGCAGTACTTC. The full variable domain, its missing parts supplied by reference TRBV28 and TRBJ2-7, is DVKVTQSSRYLVKRTGEKVFLECVQDMDHENMFWYRQDPGLGLRLIYFSYDVKMKEKGDIPEGYSVSREKKERFSLILESASTNQTSMYLCASSLQGAAPGEQYFGPGTRLTVT.

V and J are TRBV6-5 and TRBJ2-1, with 9 bases matching TRBD1. The ends lost 4 bases at V and 6 bases at J; junction bases unmatched: 7. Germline-derived CDR1 and CDR2 are MNHEY and SVGAGI. This CDR3 region has 15 residues. CDR3 sequence reads: CASSSPGQGFNEQFF. The CDR3 region has the DNA TGTGCCAGCAGTTCCCCGGGACAGGGTTTCAATGAGCAGTTCTTC.

This chain joins TRBV5-6 and TRBJ1-1, with D tentatively TRBD1 (6 bases). With 5 bases removed from V and 1 base from J, the gap between germline ends came to 18 bases. This CDR3 comprises 16 residues. Germline-derived CDR1 and CDR2 are SGHDT and YYEEEE. The CDR3 DNA follows: TGTGCCAGCAGTTCGTGGCAGGGGCTGGGGAACACTGAAGCTTTCTTT. Amino acids: CASSSWQGLGNTEAFF. Full variable domain (remainder filled in from reference TRBV5-6 and TRBJ1-1): DAGVTQSPTHLIKTRGQQVTLRCSPKSGHDTVSWYQQALGQGPQFIFQYYEEEERQRGNFPDRFSGHQFPNYSSELNVNALLLGDSALYLCASSSWQGLGNTEAFFGQGTRLTVV.

This clone was recorded a few times. This chain links TRBV6-1 with TRBJ1-5; no clear D gene. Trimming pared 3 bases from V and 1 base from J, leaving 10 bases between. The CDR3 length is 15 residues. CDR1 MNHNS and CDR2 SASEGT come from the germline V gene. CDR3 sequence: CASSDRLGSNQPQHF. The CDR3 nucleotides read TGTGCCAGCAGTGACCGACTGGGAAGCAATCAGCCCCAGCATTTT.

This sequence joins TRBV13 and TRBJ2-1; TRBD2 might be the D (5 bases). The germline V gene encodes CDR1 PRHDT and CDR2 FYEKMQ (reference sequence). V lost 3 bases, J lost 10 bases, and 13 bases lay in between. This CDR3 comprises 13 residues. The chain's CDR3 is CASSLAEKREQFF. The CDR3 bases are TGTGCCAGCAGCTTGGCAGAGAAGCGGGAGCAGTTCTTC. The variable domain in full, with the rest retrieved from reference TRBV13 and TRBJ2-1, is AAGVIQSPRHLIKEKRETATLKCYPIPRHDTVYWYQQGPGQDPQFLISFYEKMQSDKGSIPDRFSAQQFSDYHSELNMSSLELGDSALYFCASSLAEKREQFFGPGTRLTVL.

V is TRBV27 and J is TRBJ2-1, with a weak D call TRBD2 (5 bases). Trimming removed 9 bases at V and 1 base at J, with 16 bases between. CDR1 and CDR2 from the germline V gene are MNHEY and SMNVEV (reference sequence). CDR3 length: 15 amino acids. Here the CDR3 reads CASRAGYESYNEQFF. CDR3 sequence (DNA): TGTGCCAGTCGGGCGGGTTACGAGTCCTACAATGAGCAGTTCTTC.

The chain recombines TRBV29-1 with TRBJ2-2; weak D call: TRBD1 (5 bases). Germline assignment: CDR1 SQVTM and CDR2 ANQGSEA. There are 14 residues in the CDR3. V gave up 2 bases and J gave up 3 bases, with 10 bases separating them. The DNA for the CDR3 is TGCAGCGTTGAACCCAGGGTCGACACCGGGGAGCTGTTTTTT. Protein product: CSVEPRVDTGELFF.

The rearrangement joins TRBV9 to TRBJ2-1, with 8 nucleotides matching TRBD2. The CDR3 extends over 16 amino acids. V dropped 3 bases and J dropped 1; count of bases not matched to a gene: 6. Germline lookup yields CDR1 SGDLS and CDR2 YYNGEE. CDR3 sequence: CASSARAGVSYNEQFF. In nucleotides, the CDR3 is TGTGCCAGCAGCGCCCGAGCGGGAGTATCCTACAATGAGCAGTTCTTC.

The chain recombines TRBV9 with TRBJ2-2; D is perhaps TRBD1 (6 bases). This CDR3 has 14 residues. V shed 0 bases and J shed 6 bases, with 9 bases lying between them. Germline CDR1 SGDLS, CDR2 YYNGEE. CDR3 protein: CASSVAQGAGELFF. CDR3 sequence (DNA): TGTGCCAGCAGCGTAGCACAGGGAGCCGGGGAGCTGTTTTTT.

The genes are TRBV7-2 and TRBJ1-1; D not resolved. The CDR3 contains 15 residues. Trimming removed 1 base from V and 1 base from J, with 10 bases in between. Germline V gene data show CDR1 as SGHTA and CDR2 as FQGNSA. CDR3 bases: TGTGCCAGCAGCTTAGAGTGGGAGGCGAACACTGAAGCTTTCTTT. It encodes CASSLEWEANTEAFF.

Only one count was recorded for this clone. J is TRBJ1-2 and V is TRBV6-1; possibly TRBD1 for D (6 bases). Germline-derived CDR1 and CDR2 are MNHNS and SASEGT. The CDR3 loop spans 14 amino acids. V was cut by 5 bases and J by 1 base, with 11 bases left in between. The CDR3: CASSSEQGNYGYTF. The DNA for the CDR3 is TGTGCCAGCAGTAGTGAACAGGGTAACTATGGCTACACCTTC.

This chain joins TRBV30 and TRBJ2-7; 11 bases agree with TRBD2. CDR3 length: 16 residues. The ends lost 6 bases at V and 5 bases at J; junction bases unmatched: 15. From germline, CDR1 is GTSNPN and CDR2 SVGIG (reference sequence). DNA of the CDR3: TGTGCCTGCCAGAAAAAGGGACTAGCGGACGGCCACGAGCAGTACTTC. As protein: CACQKKGLADGHEQYF.

The rearrangement links TRBV7-3 to TRBJ2-1; D is unclear. Trimming took off 4 bases at V and 2 bases at J, with 9 bases between the two ends. CDR1 and CDR2 from the germline V gene are SGHTA and FQGTGA. This CDR3 region has 14 residues. CDR3 coding DNA: TGTGCCAGCAGCTGGAATGGACCCTACAATGAGCAGTTCTTC. This codes for CASSWNGPYNEQFF. The full variable domain, in which reference TRBV7-3 and TRBJ2-1 provide the parts outside the CDR3, is GAGVSQTPSNKVTEKGKYVELRCDPISGHTALYWYRQSLGQGPEFLIYFQGTGAADDSGLPNDRFFAVRPEGSVSTLKIQRTERGDSAVYLCASSWNGPYNEQFFGPGTRLTVL.